These 22 T cell receptor beta chains were all obtained from the same sample, sequenced in a study of monozygotic twins with inflammatory bowel disease. One entry per CDR3 protein, without DNA, is what TCRdb gives after re-calling the 5' RACE reads. The table lists around 450,000 distinct CDR3 sequences, with about 2.3% in the top ten. Sequenced sample: blood. The receptors shown here come from a human donor with ulcerative colitis or Crohn's disease, or a healthy co-twin of an affected twin (not recorded which).

This rearrangement joins TRBV30 to TRBJ2-7; TCRdb's D gene call, TRBD1, goes unchecked for lack of DNA. This CDR3 region has 14 residues. CDR1 is GTSNPN, CDR2 SVGIG, per germline (reference sequence). The CDR3 here is CAWNRADRGPEQYF.

The rearrangement links TRBV6-5 to TRBJ1-6; TCRdb outputs TRBD1, but without DNA this stays unchecked. The CDR3 spans 15 residues. Looked up from germline, CDR1 is MNHEY and CDR2 is SVGAGI. CDR3 region: CASSSRDGYNSPLHF.

The chain recombines TRBV5-1 with TRBJ2-1; TCRdb's D gene call, TRBD1, goes unchecked for lack of DNA. This CDR3 comprises 16 residues. Germline V gene lookup returns CDR1 SGHRS and CDR2 YFSETQ. CDR3: CASSYSPRDNYNEQFF.

This rearrangement joins TRBV27 to TRBJ2-5. Germline V lookup: CDR1 MNHEY, CDR2 SMNVEV (reference sequence). The CDR3 is made up of 11 amino acids. This chain's CDR3 is CASAFQETQYF.

The chain recombines TRBV18 with TRBJ2-1. This CDR3 has 13 residues. Germline V lookup: CDR1 KGHSH, CDR2 LQKENI. This CDR3 reads CASSLDPKDEQFF.

The V and J genes are TRBV29-1 and TRBJ1-2; there is no DNA to check the TCRdb D call of TRBD1. Germline lookup yields CDR1 SQVTM and CDR2 ANQGSEA. The CDR3 runs to 12 residues. The CDR3 here is CSAAGTAKGYTF.

This chain connects TRBV5-6 to TRBJ1-6; TCRdb's D gene call, TRBD1, goes unchecked for lack of DNA. Germline CDR1 is SGHDT and CDR2 is YYEEEE. This CDR3 is 15 amino acids long. CDR3 protein: CASSYYGTVNSPLHF.

The chain uses TRBV7-9 and TRBJ1-1. Looked up from germline, CDR1 is SEHNR and CDR2 is FQNEAQ (reference sequence). The CDR3 is made up of 13 amino acids. The CDR3 protein is CASSPSPEAEAFF. Full variable domain (rest looked up from reference TRBV7-9 and TRBJ1-1): DTGVSQNPRHKITKRGQNVTFRCDPISEHNRLYWYRQTLGQGPEFLTYFQNEAQLEKSRLLSDRFSAERPKGSFSTLEIQRTEQGDSAMYLCASSPSPEAEAFFGQGTRLTVV.

The V and J genes are TRBV7-9 and TRBJ2-5. The CDR3 is 11 amino acids. Per germline, CDR1 SEHNR and CDR2 FQNEAQ (reference sequence). The CDR3 region is CASSLRGMQYF.

This chain uses TRBV5-1 with TRBJ2-1; lacking DNA, the TRBD1 call made by TCRdb goes unchecked. The CDR3 consists of 15 residues. CDR1 SGHRS and CDR2 YFSETQ come from the germline V gene. This CDR3 is CASSQQGSQDNEQFF.

The chain combines TRBV20-1 with TRBJ1-6; TCRdb reports TRBD1, a call that lacks DNA to check it against. Germline loops: CDR1 DFQATT, CDR2 SNEGSKA (reference sequence). The CDR3 covers 14 residues. Here the CDR3 reads CSATDDRDNSPLHF.

V usage is TRBV5-1 and J usage is TRBJ1-2; TCRdb returns TRBD1, unconfirmable since there is no DNA. The CDR3 spans 14 residues. Germline CDR1 SGHRS, CDR2 YFSETQ. CDR3: CASNRGASNYGYTF.

The V and J genes are TRBV20-1 and TRBJ2-1; TCRdb's D call, TRBD2, is unchecked because there is no DNA. Germline V gene sequence: CDR1 DFQATT, CDR2 SNEGSKA (reference sequence). This CDR3 has 12 residues. The CDR3 spells CSASDFYNEQFF.

V is TRBV18 and J is TRBJ2-4; checking the TCRdb D call of TRBD1 is not possible without DNA. This CDR3 has 16 amino acids. Germline V CDR1 and CDR2: KGHSH, LQKENI. CDR3 sequence reads: CASSPPTGEGKNMQYF.

This sequence joins TRBV30 and TRBJ2-7; TCRdb proposes TRBD1, but this gene call is untestable without DNA. The CDR3 runs 11 residues. Germline V gene lookup returns CDR1 GTSNPN and CDR2 SVGIG (reference sequence). Here the CDR3 reads CAFGQDYEQYF.

The rearrangement links TRBV3-1 to TRBJ2-7. The CDR3 runs to 12 residues. Germline V gene data show CDR1 as LGHDT and CDR2 as YNNKEL (reference sequence). The CDR3 spells CASSQVAYEQYF.

V is TRBV29-1 and J is TRBJ2-3; TCRdb gives TRBD1 as the D gene, but with no DNA this cannot be confirmed. The CDR3 sequence is 13 residues long. CDR1 SQVTM and CDR2 ANQGSEA come from the germline V gene. Here the CDR3 reads CSVGRRGEDTQYF.

The chain recombines TRBV5-1 with TRBJ2-5. The CDR3 contains 14 residues. Germline V gene sequence: CDR1 SGHRS, CDR2 YFSETQ. The CDR3: CASSLGTYQETQYF.

This rearrangement joins TRBV5-1 to TRBJ1-5. The CDR3 consists of 15 residues. Germline assignment: CDR1 SGHRS and CDR2 YFSETQ. The chain's CDR3 is CASSVGPDSNQPQHF.

The gene calls are TRBV20-1 and TRBJ2-3; TCRdb's assignment of TRBD1 cannot be checked, as there is no DNA. Germline V gene sequence: CDR1 DFQATT, CDR2 SNEGSKA (reference sequence). The CDR3 extends over 14 amino acids. The CDR3 is CSASRQGSTDTQYF.

This CDR3 reads CASSLGGSDEQYF. The chain has TRBV7-6 and TRBJ2-7; TCRdb gives TRBD1 as the D gene, but with no DNA this cannot be confirmed. This CDR3 has 13 amino acids. CDR1 and CDR2 from the germline V gene are SGHVS and FNYEAQ.

V gene TRBV5-1 combines with J gene TRBJ2-7; the TCRdb call, TRBD1, lacks DNA for checking. The CDR3 runs to 14 residues. Germline V CDR1 and CDR2: SGHRS, YFSETQ. CDR3 amino acids: CASSSSPQNYEQYF.